This TCR beta chain was sequenced during a study of T cells after yellow fever vaccination. One entry per CDR3 protein, called by TCRdb with MiXCR from the 5' RACE reads. Of 200,000 to 300,000 distinct CDR3 sequences detected, more than 3.5% appear once; the ten largest clones hold 19%. This CDR3 is 15 amino acids long. Looked up from germline, CDR1 is SGHNT and CDR2 is YENEEA. V lost 8 bases to trimming and J lost 4 bases, with 18 bases between them. Source: PBMCs, taken 15 days after the yellow fever booster vaccination. The TCR sequence derives from a man younger than 30 who received the YFV17D yellow fever vaccine. The chain has TRBV11-3 and TRBJ1-3, with D possibly TRBD1 on 5 matching bases. The CDR3 bases are TGTGCCAGCGAAGAGGGGTGGTTTCGAGGAAACACCATATATTTT. Protein: CASEEGWFRGNTIYF.